This TCR beta chain originates from a study of cytomegalovirus exposure and HLA in healthy donors. Broader study findings: The study assumed roughly uniform donor sequencing depth for presence/absence analyses. Altogether, 150 to 200 TCR beta chains were recorded as cytomegalovirus-associated. Some public TCRs appeared in many individuals, while most sequences were rare.

A word on this clone: Its target is unknown.

60 Vbeta and 13 Jbeta primers were used in PCR. Clones were read by immunoSEQ multiplex PCR, and TCRdb kept only the in-frame ones, dropping some. The data show 150,000 or so clones, under 85% seen once. The V gene's germline CDR1 is SGHKS and CDR2 YYEKEE (reference sequence). The germline V and J ends were trimmed by 0 bases and 2 bases, with 8 bases remaining between them. CDR3 length equals 14 residues. The chain couples TRBV5-5 to TRBJ2-5, with a weak D call TRBD2 (6 bases). Sequencing used PBMCs. The sequence was collected from a woman in her 30s in good health and CMV-seronegative. For the CDR3, the DNA is TGTGCCAGCAGCTTGGCCGGGGGACAAGAGACCCAGTACTTC. Its translation: CASSLAGGQETQYF.